A single TCR beta chain is shown here with its context. The treatment was: randomized to nivolumab then ipilimumab (arm A) or the reverse (arm B). DNA-damaging chemotherapy had not been given to any patient beforehand. Sorted cells were live CD3+CD8+, lacking CD19 and CD56, from PBMCs. TCRdb's table, derived via immunoSEQ multiplex PCR, lists solely in-frame clones and lacks some. The profile shows around 20,000 clones, roughly 59% of them singletons. These data come from a study of sequential checkpoint blockade in melanoma. Overall study context: Randomization was 1:1 between first-line nivolumab→ipilimumab and ipilimumab→nivolumab.

V was shortened by 0 bases and J by 2 bases, with 7 bases between the two germline ends. CDR1 and CDR2 from the germline V gene are MNHNY and SVGAGI (reference sequence). CDR3 length equals 14 residues. The specimen comprised CD8+ T cells sorted from blood (inferred from file names), sampled from a patient given nivolumab and ipilimumab in sequence. The V and J genes are TRBV6-6 and TRBJ1-1, with no clear D. The receptor's source is a human donor with melanoma. CDR3 region: CASSYSLSNTEAFF. CDR3 coding DNA: TGTGCCAGCAGTTACTCGTTGAGTAACACTGAAGCTTTCTTT.